Here is one T cell receptor (beta chain) with its context. The target of this receptor is not known. No base qualities exist here, and no much larger clone lies one base off it. TCRbeta CDR3 regions were amplified from genomic DNA using the immunoSEQ Assay, a bias-controlled multiplex PCR. In the source study's methods: Within the assay, amplification of reference gene primers was used to estimate how many nucleated cells each sample contained. To quantify the absolute abundance of each unique TCRbeta CDR3 rearrangement, sequence reads were collapsed and filtered. For each sample, productive Simpson clonality was calculated as the square root of Simpson's diversity index over productive rearrangements. TCRdb mirrors the immuneACCESS table, restricted to in-frame sequences. Some clones are absent from its copies; in checked studies, under half trace to an unresolved V gene, and the reason for the others is unknown. The V and J calls and clone size were taken over from that table, and D and trimming were inferred from the DNA. For this sample the table gives roughly 300,000 clones, of which 85% were detected only once. 13% of the sample is held by the ten biggest clonotypes.

Collaborating institutions collected whole blood in K2EDTA tubes following their own protocols. For TCRbeta analysis, collaborators shipped samples as frozen whole blood, isolated PBMCs, or DNA extracted from either of those sample types. V sheds 4 bases and J sheds 7 bases, leaving 10 bases between their ends. The CDR3 measures 13 amino acids from cysteine to phenylalanine. Of the read, only the CDR3 DNA is kept; its 39 bases are in frame from base 1. CDR1 and CDR2 were assigned from the germline V gene as KGHDR and SFDVKD. The data belong to a study of blood T cell repertoires in COVID-19 (dated by TCRdb to about 2020). With regard to the full study: Samples covering the acute and convalescent phases of COVID-19 were provided by collaborators in the United States, Italy and Spain. Subjects who had been exposed to COVID-19, were actively infected with it, or had recovered from it provided the deeply sampled blood TCRbeta repertoires that made up the dataset. Where HLA class I and class II types were available, the types were taken from metadata supplied by the sample provider, not from assay-based typing. The repertoires were made available in a free public database intended to serve as a resource for research on the immune response to SARS-CoV-2. Nearly every sample came with metadata listing a de-identified subject ID, COVID-19 status, age in years and sex. The material from the prospective study consisted of cDNA or gDNA derived from T cells, B-cell-depleted T cells, or PBMCs. Samples were obtained from the ongoing ImmuneRACE study (first 160 participants) and from 1,000 to 1,500 subjects provided by 6 global collaborators. The investigation overall reported the following: The quantity of clinical and demographic metadata differed by source and by participant and was supplied without curation.

The chain was built from TRBV24-1 and TRBJ2-1; confidence is insufficient to name the D gene. Sequenced material: peripheral blood. The clonotype originates from a human donor in a cohort sampled during active COVID-19. The DNA reads TGTGCCACCAGTGACCCCCCAGGAAATGAGCAGTTCTTC. It translates to CATSDPPGNEQFF.